This T cell receptor (beta chain) was retrieved from a study of T cells in Graves' hyperthyroidism and ophthalmopathy. Between the trimmed V and J ends, which lost 6 bases and 2 bases, there was a span of 5 bases. CDR1 is MDHEN, CDR2 SYDVKM, per germline. The CDR3 is 11 residues long. The source material, RNA transcripts, was used to amplify TCR beta CDR3 regions. A set of HTBI primers served as the primers for a first-round RT-PCR of the TCR CDR3. TCRdb recomputed calls from the multiplex PCR reads with MiXCR, one row per CDR3 protein. The data hold approximately 570,000 distinct CDR3 sequences, with less than 20% observed a single time. Ten or more counts support this clonotype. Antigen unknown. Study-level results: In the blood, most expanded thyroid clonotypes above 0.001 appeared as well.

Orbital computed tomography and thyroid ultrasound, together with serum TRAb and thyroxine and clinical symptoms, were used for diagnoses. An approximately 10 ml volume of fresh peripheral blood provided the PBMCs. This chain connects TRBV28 to TRBJ2-7; D remains ambiguous. The specimen sequenced was blood. This TCR derives from a man aged 40-49 years with Graves' ophthalmopathy. The chain's CDR3 is CASRSAYEQYF. The CDR3 DNA reads as TGTGCCAGCAGGAGCGCCTACGAGCAGTACTTC.